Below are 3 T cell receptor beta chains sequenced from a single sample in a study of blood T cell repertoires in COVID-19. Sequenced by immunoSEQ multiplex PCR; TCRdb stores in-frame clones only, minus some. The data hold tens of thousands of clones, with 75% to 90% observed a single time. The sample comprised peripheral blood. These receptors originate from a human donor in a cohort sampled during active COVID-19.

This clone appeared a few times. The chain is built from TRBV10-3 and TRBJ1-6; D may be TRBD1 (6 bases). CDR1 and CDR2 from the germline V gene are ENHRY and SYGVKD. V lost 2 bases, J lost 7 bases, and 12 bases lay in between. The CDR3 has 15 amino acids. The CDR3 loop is CAISERTETNSPLHF. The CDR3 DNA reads TGTGCCATCAGTGAGAGGACAGAGACGAATTCACCCCTCCACTTT.

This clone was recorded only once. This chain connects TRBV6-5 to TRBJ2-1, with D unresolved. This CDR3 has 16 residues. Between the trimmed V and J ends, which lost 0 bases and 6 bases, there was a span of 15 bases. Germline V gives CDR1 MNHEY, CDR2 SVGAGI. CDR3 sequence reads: CASSYSSLPGVNEQFF. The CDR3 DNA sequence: TGTGCCAGCAGTTACTCGAGCTTGCCCGGTGTCAATGAGCAGTTCTTC.

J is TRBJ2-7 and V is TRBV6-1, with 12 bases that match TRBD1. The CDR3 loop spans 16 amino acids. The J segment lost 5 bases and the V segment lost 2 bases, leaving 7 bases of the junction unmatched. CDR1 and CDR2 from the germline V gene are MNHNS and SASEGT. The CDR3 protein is CASSEPWDRGRNEQYF. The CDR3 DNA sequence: TGTGCCAGCAGTGAACCGTGGGACAGGGGGCGAAACGAGCAGTACTTC.